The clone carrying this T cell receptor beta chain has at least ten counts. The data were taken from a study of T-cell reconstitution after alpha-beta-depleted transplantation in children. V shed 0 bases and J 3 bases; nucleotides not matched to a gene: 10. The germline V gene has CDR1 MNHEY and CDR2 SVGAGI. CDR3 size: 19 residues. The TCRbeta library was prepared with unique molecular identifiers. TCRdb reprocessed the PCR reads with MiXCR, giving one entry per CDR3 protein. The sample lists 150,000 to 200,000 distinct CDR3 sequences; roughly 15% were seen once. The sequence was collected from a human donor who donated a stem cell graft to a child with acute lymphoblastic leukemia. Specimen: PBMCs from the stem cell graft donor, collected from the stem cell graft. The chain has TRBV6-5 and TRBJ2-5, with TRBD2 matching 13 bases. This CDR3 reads CASSYSPPLLAGGKETQYF. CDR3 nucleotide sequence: TGTGCCAGCAGTTACTCCCCTCCTCTACTAGCGGGAGGGAAAGAGACCCAGTACTTC.